This T cell receptor beta chain was recovered during a study of blood T cell repertoires in COVID-19. Study-wide context: Acute-phase and convalescent COVID-19 samples originated in the United States, Italy and Spain. Sample material is recorded as cDNA or gDNA derived from T cells, B-cell-depleted T cells, or PBMCs.

The CDR3 runs 11 residues. V was cut by 3 bases and J by 9 bases, with 9 bases left in between. Germline V gene lookup returns CDR1 DFQATT and CDR2 SNEGSKA (reference sequence). Per the study methods: Quantification of nucleated cells was approximated via reference gene primer amplification. Produced via immunoSEQ multiplex PCR; TCRdb's table is partial and in-frame only. Clone size and V and J calls were adopted from that table, with D and trimming inferred from the DNA. The sample gives roughly 170,000 clones, under 90% of which show up once; roughly 7% is in the top ten. Sequencing was performed on peripheral blood. The chain couples TRBV20-1 to TRBJ2-1; D gene ambiguous. The TCR was taken from a human donor in a cohort sampled during active COVID-19. CDR3 in DNA: TGCAGTGCTAGCAGGAAGAGTGAGCAGTTCTTC. Encoded protein: CSASRKSEQFF.